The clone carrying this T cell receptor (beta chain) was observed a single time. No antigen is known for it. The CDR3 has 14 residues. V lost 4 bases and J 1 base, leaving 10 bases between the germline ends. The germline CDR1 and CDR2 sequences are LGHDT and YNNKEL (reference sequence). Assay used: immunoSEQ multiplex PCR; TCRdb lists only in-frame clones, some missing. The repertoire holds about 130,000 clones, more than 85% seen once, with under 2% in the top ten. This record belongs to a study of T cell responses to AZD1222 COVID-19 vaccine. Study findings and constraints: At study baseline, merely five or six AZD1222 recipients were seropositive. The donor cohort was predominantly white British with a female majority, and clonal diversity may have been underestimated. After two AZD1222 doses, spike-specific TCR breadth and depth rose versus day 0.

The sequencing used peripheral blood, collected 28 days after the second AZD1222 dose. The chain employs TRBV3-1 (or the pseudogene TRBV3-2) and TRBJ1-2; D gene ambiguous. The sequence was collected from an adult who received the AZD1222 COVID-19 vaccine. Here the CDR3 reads CASSPWSGNYGYTF. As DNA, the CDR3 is TGTGCCAGCAGCCCGTGGTCCGGTAACTATGGCTACACCTTC.